This T cell receptor beta chain emerged from a study of blood T cell repertoires in COVID-19. The method was immunoSEQ multiplex PCR; TCRdb's version includes in-frame clones alone and lacks a portion of them. Seen here are 150,000 to 200,000 clones, more than 75% observed once, and the top ten hold approximately 18%. V dropped 5 bases and J dropped 2; count of bases not matched to a gene: 6. CDR1 SGHVS and CDR2 FNYEAQ come from the germline V gene. The CDR3 length is 16 residues. This clone was detected only a few times. The TCR sequence derives from a person in their 70s with COVID-19, enrolled during active disease. This rearrangement joins TRBV7-6 to TRBJ2-2; 9 bases fit TRBD2. The sample taken for sequencing was peripheral blood. CDR3 loop: CASSRRLADNTGELFF. In DNA form, the CDR3 reads TGTGCCAGCAGCCGTCGACTAGCGGATAACACCGGGGAGCTGTTTTTT.